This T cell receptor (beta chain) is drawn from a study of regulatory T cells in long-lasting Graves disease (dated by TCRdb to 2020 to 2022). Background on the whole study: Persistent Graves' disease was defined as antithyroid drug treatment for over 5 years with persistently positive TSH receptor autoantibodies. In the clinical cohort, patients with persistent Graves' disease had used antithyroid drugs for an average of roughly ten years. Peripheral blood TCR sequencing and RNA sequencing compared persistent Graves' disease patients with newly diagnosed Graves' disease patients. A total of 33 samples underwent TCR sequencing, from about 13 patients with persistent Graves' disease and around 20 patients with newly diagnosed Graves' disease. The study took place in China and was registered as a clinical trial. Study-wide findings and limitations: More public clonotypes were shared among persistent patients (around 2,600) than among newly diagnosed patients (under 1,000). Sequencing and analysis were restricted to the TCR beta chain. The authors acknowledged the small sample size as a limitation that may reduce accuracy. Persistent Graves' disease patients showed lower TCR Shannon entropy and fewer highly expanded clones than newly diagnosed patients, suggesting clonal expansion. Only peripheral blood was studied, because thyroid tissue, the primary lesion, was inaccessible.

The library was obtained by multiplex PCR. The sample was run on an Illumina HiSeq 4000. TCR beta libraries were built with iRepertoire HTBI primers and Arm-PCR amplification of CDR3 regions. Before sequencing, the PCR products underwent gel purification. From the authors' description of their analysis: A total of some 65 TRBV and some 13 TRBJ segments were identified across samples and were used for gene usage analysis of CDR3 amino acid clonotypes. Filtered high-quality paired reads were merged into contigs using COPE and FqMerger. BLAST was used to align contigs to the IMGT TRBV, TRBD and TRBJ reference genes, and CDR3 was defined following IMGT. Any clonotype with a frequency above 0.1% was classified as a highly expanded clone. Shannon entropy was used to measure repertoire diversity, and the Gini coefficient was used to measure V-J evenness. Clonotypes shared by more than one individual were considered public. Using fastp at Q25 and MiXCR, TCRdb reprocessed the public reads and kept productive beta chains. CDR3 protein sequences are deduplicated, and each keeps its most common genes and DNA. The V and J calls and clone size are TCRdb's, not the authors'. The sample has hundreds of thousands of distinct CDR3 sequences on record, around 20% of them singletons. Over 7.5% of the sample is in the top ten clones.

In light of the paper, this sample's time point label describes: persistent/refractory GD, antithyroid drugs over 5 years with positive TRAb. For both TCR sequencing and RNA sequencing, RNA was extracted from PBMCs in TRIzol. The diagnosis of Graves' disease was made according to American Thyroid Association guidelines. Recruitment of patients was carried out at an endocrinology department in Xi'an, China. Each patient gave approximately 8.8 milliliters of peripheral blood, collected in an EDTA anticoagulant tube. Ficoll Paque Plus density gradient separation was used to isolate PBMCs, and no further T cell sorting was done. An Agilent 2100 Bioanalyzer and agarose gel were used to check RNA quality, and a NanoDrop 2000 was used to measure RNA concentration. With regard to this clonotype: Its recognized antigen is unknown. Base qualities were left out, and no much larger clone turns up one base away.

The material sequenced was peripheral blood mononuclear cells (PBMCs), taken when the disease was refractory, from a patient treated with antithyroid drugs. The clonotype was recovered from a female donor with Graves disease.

The nucleotides are TGTGCCAGTAGGTCGGACAGGGGAGGCTACGAGCAGTACTTC. Translated, it gives CASRSDRGGYEQYF. The chain links TRBV19 with TRBJ2-7, with 9 bases aligning to TRBD1. Taken from cysteine to phenylalanine, the CDR3 has 14 residues. Only the CDR3 portion is preserved as DNA: 42 bases, with reading frame beginning at the first base. The V end gives up 6 bases and the J end 3 bases, leaving 6 bases in the junction not matched to a gene. Reading the germline V gene (reference sequence) gives CDR1 LNHDA and CDR2 SQIVND.